A single sample is the source of the 9 T cell receptor beta chains below, sequenced in a study of blood T cell repertoires in COVID-19. Data came from immunoSEQ multiplex PCR; TCRdb stores just in-frame clones and leaves some out. The profile covers 200,000 to 250,000 clones, with about nine tenths appearing a single time and roughly 6.5% taken by the ten largest. The sequencing sample was made of peripheral blood. These receptor sequences come from a man aged 60-69 years who had recovered from COVID-19.

This clone was detected only once. This chain links TRBV19 with TRBJ1-2; 9 nucleotides line up with TRBD1. Trimming took 5 bases from V and 6 from J; bases not matched to a gene: 7. CDR1 is LNHDA and CDR2 is SQIVND in the germline V gene (reference sequence). This CDR3 has 14 amino acids. CDR3 amino acids: CASSVTGGVNGYTF. Written as DNA, the CDR3 is TGTGCCAGTAGTGTTACAGGGGGCGTGAATGGCTACACCTTC.

The CDR3 loop is CASSSSGGKTQYF. The CDR3 nucleotides are TGTGCCAGCAGTTCCTCGGGGGGAAAGACCCAGTACTTC. The chain joins TRBV5-5 to TRBJ2-5; TRBD2 aligns across 7 bases. Losses at the gene ends were 5 bases for V and 6 bases for J; bases not matched to a gene: 7. Germline loops: CDR1 SGHKS, CDR2 YYEKEE (reference sequence). The CDR3 runs to 13 residues.

The chain carries TRBV19 and TRBJ1-1; 7 nucleotides agree with TRBD1. The junction had 14 bases not matched to a gene; V was cut back by 5 bases and J by 11 bases. This CDR3 contains 14 residues. Germline-derived CDR1 and CDR2 are LNHDA and SQIVND (reference sequence). The chain's CDR3 is CASSVGTAQNRAFF. In nucleotides, the CDR3 is TGTGCCAGTAGTGTGGGGACAGCCCAAAATCGGGCTTTCTTT.

Regarding this clone: This specimen includes other DNA sequences encoding the same CDR3. This rearrangement joins TRBV18 to TRBJ1-2, with D possibly TRBD1 on 5 matching bases. V was trimmed by 3 bases and J by 2 bases, leaving 7 bases between them. From germline, CDR1 is KGHSH and CDR2 LQKENI. The CDR3 sequence is 13 residues long. The CDR3 coding sequence is TGTGCCAGCTCACCGGGGGGGAACTATGGCTACACCTTC. Amino acids: CASSPGGNYGYTF.

This clone occurred many times. J is TRBJ2-5 and V is TRBV4-2; D gene unclear. The CDR3 spans 16 residues. Per germline, CDR1 LGHNA and CDR2 YNFKEQ. V was cut by 0 bases and J by 0 bases, with 11 bases left in between. CDR3 protein: CASSQDSTYYQETQYF. CDR3 nucleotide sequence: TGTGCCAGCAGCCAAGATTCCACCTATTACCAAGAGACCCAGTACTTC.

The chain has TRBV9 and TRBJ1-5; no reliable D call. Trimming stripped 4 bases from V and 4 bases from J, with 12 bases between. CDR1 is SGDLS and CDR2 is YYNGEE in the germline V gene. This CDR3 comprises 14 residues. CDR3 DNA sequence: TGTGCCAGCAGCCCGACTGGGAGAAATCAGCCCCAGCATTTT. Protein: CASSPTGRNQPQHF.

The rearrangement uses TRBV7-2 and TRBJ2-7; tentatively, D is TRBD2 (5 bases). The CDR3 covers 14 residues. Germline values: CDR1 SGHTA, CDR2 FQGNSA. With 0 bases removed from V and 3 bases from J, the gap between germline ends came to 9 bases. CDR3 in amino acids: CASSLARVDYEQYF. CDR3 bases: TGTGCCAGCAGCTTAGCGCGGGTGGACTACGAGCAGTACTTC.

V usage is TRBV10-3 and J usage is TRBJ2-1; TRBD2 aligns across 7 bases. V was clipped by 10 bases and J by 0 bases; unmatched bases: 15. This CDR3 region has 17 residues. The germline V gene encodes CDR1 ENHRY and CDR2 SYGVKD. CDR3: CATQTSASGSSYNEQFF. The DNA of the CDR3 is TGTGCCACCCAAACATCCGCTAGCGGCAGCTCCTACAATGAGCAGTTCTTC.

CDR3 loop: CASSPRQGTSVRNLEQFF. The CDR3, as DNA: TGTGCCAGCAGTCCGCGCCAGGGAACTAGCGTCAGAAATTTAGAGCAGTTCTTC. This chain uses TRBV6-6 with TRBJ2-1; TRBD2 aligns across 7 bases. Unmatched junction bases numbered 23, after V lost 5 bases and J lost 10 bases. CDR3 length: 18 residues. Germline assignment: CDR1 MNHNY and CDR2 SVGAGI (reference sequence).